Here is one T cell receptor beta chain with its context. Antigen unknown. Via MiXCR, TCRdb re-called the 5' RACE reads, giving one row per CDR3 protein. The data hold roughly 280,000 distinct CDR3 sequences, with less than 9.5% observed a single time. This entry belongs to a study of T-cell memory formation after mild COVID-19. Study-level information: Each donor largely had its own TCR clusters. Study-wide results and caveats: The SARS-CoV-2 specificity of second-wave clones reaching peak at day 37 remained unverified.

V dropped 2 bases and J dropped 0 bases, with 11 bases sitting between them. In germline, CDR1 is KGHSH, CDR2 LQKENI. The CDR3 consists of 15 residues. Sequenced material: PBMCs or a T cell subset sorted from them (not recorded which). The receptor was isolated from a man between 18 and 35 years old who had mild COVID-19 (a few samples of this study predate the infection). Cell type and time point are not known. The rearrangement links TRBV18 to TRBJ2-7; D is perhaps TRBD1 (6 bases). CDR3 region: CASSPEAGDSYEQYF. In DNA form, the CDR3 reads TGTGCCAGCTCACCAGAAGCAGGGGACTCCTACGAGCAGTACTTC. The full variable domain, with the rest looked up from reference TRBV18 and TRBJ2-7, is NAGVMQNPRHLVRRRGQEARLRCSPMKGHSHVYWYRQLPEEGLKFMVYLQKENIIDESGMPKERFSAEFPKEGPSILRIQQVVRGDSAAYFCASSPEAGDSYEQYFGPGTRLTVT.